This TCR beta chain was retrieved from a study of spatial heterogeneity in lung cancer. Study-wide results and caveats: Ubiquitous expanded tumor TCRs were observed in blood more at resection than follow-up.

Comments on this clonotype: Antigen: not known.

J lost 2 bases, V lost 11 bases, and 8 bases had no gene match. The CDR3 spans 13 residues. Time point of the sample: sample taken at primary tumor resection. No cell sorting; template was whole RNA from tumor, lung tissue or PBMC. TCRdb itself ran the 5' RACE reads through MiXCR, one entry per CDR3 protein. Among 45,000 to 55,000 distinct CDR3 sequences listed, less than 5.5% were seen once. This TCR was recovered from a male donor with early-stage non-small cell lung cancer. This chain joins TRBV12-3 or TRBV12-4 and TRBJ2-7, with TRBD2 identical over 8 bases. The sequences come from PBMCs, collected at surgery. CDR3: CAVGRGGTYEQYF. Here the CDR3 DNA reads TGTGCCGTCGGGAGGGGGGGAACCTACGAGCAGTACTTC.